This T cell receptor (beta chain) was observed in a study of shared clonotypes between healthy human individuals. The authors split each subset's genomic DNA evenly across several immunoSEQ plates. DNA input for the unsorted PBMC replicate PCRs was 250 to 350 ng, about 32,000 T cell genomes. Scientists sequenced DNA from unsorted PBMC on ten immunoSEQ deep assay plates. This table comes from immunoSEQ multiplex PCR, and its TCRdb copy is limited to in-frame clones, with some not included. Among roughly 510,000 clones, 75% to 80% were seen once, and the ten largest hold approximately 13%. Germline CDR1 is SGHDN and CDR2 is FVKESK. The CDR3 has 16 amino acids. The V gene lost 4 bases and the J gene lost 0 bases, with 15 bases spanning the gap.

The sequenced material came from PBMCs. This TCR was sampled from a woman aged 40 to 50 in good health. Some clones in this sample may be carry-over from other donors' samples. J is TRBJ2-5 and V is TRBV14, with D possibly TRBD1 on 6 matching bases. The CDR3 region has the DNA TGTGCCAGCAGCCCAGAAAGGGGGTCCCACCAAGAGACCCAGTACTTC. Its protein product is CASSPERGSHQETQYF.